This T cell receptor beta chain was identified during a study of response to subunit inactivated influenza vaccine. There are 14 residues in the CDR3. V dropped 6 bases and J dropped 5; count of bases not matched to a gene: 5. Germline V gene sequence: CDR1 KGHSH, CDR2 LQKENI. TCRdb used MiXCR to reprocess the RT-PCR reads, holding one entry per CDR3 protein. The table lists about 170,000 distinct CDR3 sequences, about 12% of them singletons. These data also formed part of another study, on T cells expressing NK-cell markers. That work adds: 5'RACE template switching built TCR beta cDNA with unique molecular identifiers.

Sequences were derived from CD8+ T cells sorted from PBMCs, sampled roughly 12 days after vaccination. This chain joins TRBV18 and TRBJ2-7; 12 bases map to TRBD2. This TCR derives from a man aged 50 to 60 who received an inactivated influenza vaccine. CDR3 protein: CASSLAGGSHEQYF. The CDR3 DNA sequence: TGTGCCAGCTCTCTAGCGGGAGGGTCCCACGAGCAGTACTTC.